This T cell receptor (beta chain) was captured in a study of metastatic and nonmetastatic thyroid tumors (dated by TCRdb to about 2020). Regarding the research as a whole: Repertoires were compared across peripheral blood and tumor or nodule tissue samples from malignant and benign thyroid patients.

None of the patients had been given any treatment before thyroid surgery. Patient clinical samples collected from the early 2010s to the late 2010s were retrospectively analysed using T-cell receptor beta sequencing. Compared with the rest of its sample, this clone is medium-sized (0.01 to 0.1%). Its antigen remains unidentified. The record has no base qualities; no much larger clone is one base away. V gives up 8 bases and J gives up 7 bases, and the segment between their germline ends measures 24 bases. Via the germline V gene (reference sequence), CDR1 is MNHEY and CDR2 SMNVEV. From cysteine to phenylalanine, the CDR3 is 16 amino acids long. The retained sequence is limited to the CDR3, 48 bases, with the frame set at the first base. Findings and caveats that apply to the study as a whole: In both blood and tumor samples, TCR beta diversity was reported to be significantly higher in malignant tumors than in benign nodules.

The library was prepared using PCR. Instrument on record: Illumina HiSeq 4000. High-throughput sequencing was used to profile the CDR3 region of the TCR beta-chain in every patient. The paper's processing steps were these. CDR3 differences across clinicopathological groups were used to build a classifier for discriminating distant-metastatic papillary thyroid cancer patients. Repertoire diversity was assessed with the Shannon index, and tumor-blood repertoire similarity with the Morisita-Horn index. TCRdb reran the public reads through fastp at Q25 and MiXCR, keeping productive beta chains. The authors' filters were not applied to this entry. The sample table records around 6,400 clones; 16% of these occur just once. The ten largest make up roughly 11% of the sample.

Sequencing was carried out using tumor tissue. This chain is built from TRBV27 and TRBJ2-1; a weak D assignment points to TRBD1 (6 bases agree). The TCR sequence derives from a male donor with papillary thyroid cancer or a benign thyroid nodule (not recorded which). Some clones in this sample may be carry-over from other donors' samples. The CDR3 protein: CASSPQRAGAGNEQFF. The nucleotide sequence is TGTGCCAGCTCTCCCCAACGCGCAGGGGCCGGGAATGAGCAGTTCTTC.